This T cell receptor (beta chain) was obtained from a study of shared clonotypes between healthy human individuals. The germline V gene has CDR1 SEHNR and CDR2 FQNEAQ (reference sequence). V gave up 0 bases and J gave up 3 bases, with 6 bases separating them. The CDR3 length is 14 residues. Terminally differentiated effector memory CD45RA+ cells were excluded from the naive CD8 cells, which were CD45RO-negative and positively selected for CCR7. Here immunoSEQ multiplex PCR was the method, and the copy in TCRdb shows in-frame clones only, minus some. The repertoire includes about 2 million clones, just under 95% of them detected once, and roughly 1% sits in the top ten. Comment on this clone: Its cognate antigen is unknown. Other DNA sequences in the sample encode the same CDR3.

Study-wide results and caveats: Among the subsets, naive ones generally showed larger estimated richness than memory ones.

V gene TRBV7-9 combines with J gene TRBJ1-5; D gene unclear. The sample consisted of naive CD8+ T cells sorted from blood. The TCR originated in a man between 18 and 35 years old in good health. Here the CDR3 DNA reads TGTGCCAGCAGCTTAGCAGGACTCAATCAGCCCCAGCATTTT. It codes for CASSLAGLNQPQHF.